This record concerns one TCR beta chain sequence. The antigen remains undetermined. The junction departs from germline at one end; a sequencing error may be responsible. With a constant-region primer, TCR beta cDNA was made from 500 ng of total RNA. Amplification in three nested multiplex PCR rounds with slightly modified ARM-PCR gave rise to TCR beta libraries. Investigators reported that the first two PCR rounds, at 10 to 11 cycles each, used TRBV1-TRBV30 forward primers with a C-beta reverse primer. In TCRdb, the multiplex PCR reads were re-called with MiXCR into one record per CDR3 protein. Of 320,000 or so distinct CDR3 sequences in the sample, about 60% were seen once. This sample is part of a study of tumor-infiltrating lymphocytes in primary liver carcinoma. About the research overall: Patients' primary liver carcinoma was surgically resected. Stage T1-T3 N0M0 and a size of roughly 4.2 to 10 cm characterized the tumors. General study findings and limits: Pairs of tumor regions overlapped more than tumor-adjacent and tumor-blood pairs did.

The authors took blood RNA from unsorted whole blood and also extracted germline DNA. No treatment had been given to the patients, who were chronically infected with HBV. From germline, CDR1 is SGHDT and CDR2 YYEEEE. The CDR3 totals 14 residues. Sequenced sample: peripheral blood. The V gene is TRBV5-6, the J gene TRBJ2-1, with 7 bases lining up with TRBD1. The sequence was collected from a man aged 35 to 55 with primary liver carcinoma and hepatitis B virus infection. CDR3 in amino acids: CASSLPGQNNEQLF. The CDR3 DNA sequence: TGTGCCAGCAGCTTACCGGGACAGAACAATGAGCAGCTCTTC.